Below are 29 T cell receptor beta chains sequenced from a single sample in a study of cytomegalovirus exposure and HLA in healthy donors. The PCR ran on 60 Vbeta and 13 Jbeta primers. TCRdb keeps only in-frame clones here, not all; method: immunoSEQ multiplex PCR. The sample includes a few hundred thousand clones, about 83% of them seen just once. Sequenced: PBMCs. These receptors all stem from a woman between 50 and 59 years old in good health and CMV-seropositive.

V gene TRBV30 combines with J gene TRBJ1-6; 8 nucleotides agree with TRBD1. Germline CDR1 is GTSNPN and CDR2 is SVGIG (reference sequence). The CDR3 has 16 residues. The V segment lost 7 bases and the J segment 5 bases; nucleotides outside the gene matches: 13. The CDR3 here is CALKGGTGDNNSPLHF. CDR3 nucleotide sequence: TGTGCCTTAAAAGGCGGGACAGGCGATAATAATTCACCCCTCCACTTT.

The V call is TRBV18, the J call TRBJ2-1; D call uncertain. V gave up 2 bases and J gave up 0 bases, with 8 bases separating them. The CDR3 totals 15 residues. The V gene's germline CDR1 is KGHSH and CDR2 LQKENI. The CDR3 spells CASSPNSPSYNEQFF. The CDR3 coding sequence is TGTGCCAGCTCACCAAACTCGCCCTCCTACAATGAGCAGTTCTTC.

The CDR3 loop is CASSLGGAGEKLFF. The CDR3 coding sequence is TGCGCCAGCAGCTTAGGGGGCGCGGGTGAAAAACTGTTTTTT. The rearrangement joins TRBV5-1 to TRBJ1-4; 7 bases line up with TRBD1. This CDR3 region has 14 residues. Germline trimming cut 2 bases from V and 7 bases from J; bases unmatched to any gene: 5. Looked up from germline, CDR1 is SGHRS and CDR2 is YFSETQ.

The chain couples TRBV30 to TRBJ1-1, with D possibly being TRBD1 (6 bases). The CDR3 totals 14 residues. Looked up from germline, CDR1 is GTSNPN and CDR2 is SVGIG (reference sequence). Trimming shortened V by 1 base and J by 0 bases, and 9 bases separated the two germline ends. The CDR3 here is CAWSGGLLNTEAFF. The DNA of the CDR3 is TGTGCCTGGAGTGGGGGGCTTCTGAACACTGAAGCTTTCTTT. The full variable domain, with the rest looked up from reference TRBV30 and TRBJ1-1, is SQTIHQWPATLVQPVGSPLSLECTVEGTSNPNLYWYRQAAGRGLQLLFYSVGIGQISSEVPQNLSASRPQDRQFILSSKKLLLSDSGFYLCAWSGGLLNTEAFFGQGTRLTVV.

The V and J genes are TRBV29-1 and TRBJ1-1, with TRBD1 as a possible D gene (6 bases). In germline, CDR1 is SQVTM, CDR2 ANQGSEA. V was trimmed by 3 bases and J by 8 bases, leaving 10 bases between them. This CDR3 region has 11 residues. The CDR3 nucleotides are TGCAGCGTTGATCGGCAGGGGGAAGCTTTCTTT. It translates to CSVDRQGEAFF. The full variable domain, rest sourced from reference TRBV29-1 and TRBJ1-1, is SAVISQKPSRDICQRGTSLTIQCQVDSQVTMMFWYRQQPGQSLTLIATANQGSEATYESGFVIDKFPISRPNLTFSTLTVSNMSPEDSSIYLCSVDRQGEAFFGQGTRLTVV.

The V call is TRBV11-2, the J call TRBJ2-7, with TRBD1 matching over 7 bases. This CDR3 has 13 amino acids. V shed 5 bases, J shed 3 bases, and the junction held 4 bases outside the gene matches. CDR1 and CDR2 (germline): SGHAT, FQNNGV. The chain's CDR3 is CASSVRQGYEQYF. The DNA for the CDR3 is TGTGCCAGCAGCGTACGACAGGGCTACGAGCAGTACTTC.

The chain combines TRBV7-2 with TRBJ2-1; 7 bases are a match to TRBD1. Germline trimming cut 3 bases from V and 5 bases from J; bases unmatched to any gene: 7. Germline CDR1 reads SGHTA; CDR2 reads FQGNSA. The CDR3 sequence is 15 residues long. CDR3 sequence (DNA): TGTGCCAGCAGCTTGGTCAGGGGGTCCCACAATGAGCAGTTCTTC. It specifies CASSLVRGSHNEQFF.

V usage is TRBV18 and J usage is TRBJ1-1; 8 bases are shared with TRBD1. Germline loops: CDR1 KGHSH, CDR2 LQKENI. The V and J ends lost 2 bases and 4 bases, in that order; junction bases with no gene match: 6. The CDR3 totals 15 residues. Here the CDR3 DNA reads TGTGCCAGCTCACCATCTCCTGACAGGGGCACTGAAGCTTTCTTT. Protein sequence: CASSPSPDRGTEAFF.

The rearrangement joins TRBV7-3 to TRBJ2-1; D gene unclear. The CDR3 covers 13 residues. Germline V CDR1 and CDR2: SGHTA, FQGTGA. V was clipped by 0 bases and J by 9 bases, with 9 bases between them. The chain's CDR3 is CASSLTPVSEQFF. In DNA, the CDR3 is TGTGCCAGCAGCTTAACCCCTGTCTCTGAGCAGTTCTTC. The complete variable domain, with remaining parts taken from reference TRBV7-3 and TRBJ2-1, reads GAGVSQTPSNKVTEKGKYVELRCDPISGHTALYWYRQSLGQGPEFLIYFQGTGAADDSGLPNDRFFAVRPEGSVSTLKIQRTERGDSAVYLCASSLTPVSEQFFGPGTRLTVL.

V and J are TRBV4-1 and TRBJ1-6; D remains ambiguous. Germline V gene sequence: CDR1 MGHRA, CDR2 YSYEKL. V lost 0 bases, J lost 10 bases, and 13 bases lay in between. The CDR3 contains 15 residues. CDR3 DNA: TGCGCCAGCAGCCAAGATGAGGCCCGCGGGTCACCCCTCCACTTT. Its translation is CASSQDEARGSPLHF.

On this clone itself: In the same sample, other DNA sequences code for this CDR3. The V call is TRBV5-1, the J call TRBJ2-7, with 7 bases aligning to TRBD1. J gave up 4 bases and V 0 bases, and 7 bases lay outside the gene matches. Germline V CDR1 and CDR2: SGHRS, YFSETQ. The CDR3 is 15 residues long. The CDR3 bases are TGCGCCAGCAGCTTGGGGGCAGGGGGTTCATACGAGCAGTACTTC. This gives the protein CASSLGAGGSYEQYF.

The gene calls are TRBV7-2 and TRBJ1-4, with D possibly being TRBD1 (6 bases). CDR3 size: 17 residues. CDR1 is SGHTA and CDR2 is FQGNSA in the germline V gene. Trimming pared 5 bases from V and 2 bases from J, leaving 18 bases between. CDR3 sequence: CASSGSRGGLTNEKLFF. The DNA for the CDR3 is TGTGCCAGCAGCGGCTCCCGAGGGGGATTGACTAATGAAAAACTGTTTTTT.

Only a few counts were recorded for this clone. CDR3 loop: CASSPPGHNTEAFF. Here the CDR3 DNA reads TGTGCCAGCAGCCCTCCGGGACACAACACTGAAGCTTTCTTT. The J gene is TRBJ1-1, the V gene TRBV4-2; tentatively, D is TRBD1 (6 bases). CDR1 is LGHNA and CDR2 is YNFKEQ in the germline V gene. The CDR3 is 14 residues long. V lost 4 bases to trimming and J lost 2 bases, with 11 bases between them.

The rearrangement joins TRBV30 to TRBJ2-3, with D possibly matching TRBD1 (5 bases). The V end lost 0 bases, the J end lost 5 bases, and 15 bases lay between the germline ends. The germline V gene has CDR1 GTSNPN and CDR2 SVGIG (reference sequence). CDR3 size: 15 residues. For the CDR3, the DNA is TGTGCCTGGAGTGTTCCCCTAGACAGTGGAGATACGCAGTATTTT. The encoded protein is CAWSVPLDSGDTQYF. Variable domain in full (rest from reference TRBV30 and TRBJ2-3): SQTIHQWPATLVQPVGSPLSLECTVEGTSNPNLYWYRQAAGRGLQLLFYSVGIGQISSEVPQNLSASRPQDRQFILSSKKLLLSDSGFYLCAWSVPLDSGDTQYFGPGTRLTVL.

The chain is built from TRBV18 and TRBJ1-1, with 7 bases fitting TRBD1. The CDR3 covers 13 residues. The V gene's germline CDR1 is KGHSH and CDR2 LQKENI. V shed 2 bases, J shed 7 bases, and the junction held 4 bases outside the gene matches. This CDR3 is CASSPETGYEAFF. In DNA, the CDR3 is TGTGCCAGCTCACCAGAGACAGGGTATGAAGCTTTCTTT.

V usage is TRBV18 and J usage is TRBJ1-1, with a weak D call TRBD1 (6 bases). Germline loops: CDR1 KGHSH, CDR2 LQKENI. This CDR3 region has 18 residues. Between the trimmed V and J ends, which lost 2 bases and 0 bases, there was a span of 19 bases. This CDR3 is CASSPLGWQGKLNTEAFF. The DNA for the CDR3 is TGTGCCAGCTCACCATTGGGTTGGCAGGGGAAATTGAACACTGAAGCTTTCTTT.

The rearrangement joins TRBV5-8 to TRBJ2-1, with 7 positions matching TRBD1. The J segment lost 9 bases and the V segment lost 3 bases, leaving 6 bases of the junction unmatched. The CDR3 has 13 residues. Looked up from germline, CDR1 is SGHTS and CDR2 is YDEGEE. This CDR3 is CASSWDSSTEQFF. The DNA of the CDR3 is TGTGCCAGCAGCTGGGACAGTTCAACTGAGCAGTTCTTC.

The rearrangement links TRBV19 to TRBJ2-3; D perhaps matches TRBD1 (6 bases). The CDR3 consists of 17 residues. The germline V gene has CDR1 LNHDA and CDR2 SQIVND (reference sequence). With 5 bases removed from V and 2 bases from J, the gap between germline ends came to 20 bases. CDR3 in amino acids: CASSPLSGAPATDTQYF. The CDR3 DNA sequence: TGTGCCAGTAGTCCCCTTTCAGGGGCCCCTGCCACAGATACGCAGTATTTT.

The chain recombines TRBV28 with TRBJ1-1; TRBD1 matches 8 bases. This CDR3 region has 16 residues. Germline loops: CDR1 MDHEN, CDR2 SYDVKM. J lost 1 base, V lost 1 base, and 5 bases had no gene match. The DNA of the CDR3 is TGTGCCAGCAGTTTATTAGCCGGGACAGGGAACACTGAAGCTTTCTTT. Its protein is CASSLLAGTGNTEAFF.

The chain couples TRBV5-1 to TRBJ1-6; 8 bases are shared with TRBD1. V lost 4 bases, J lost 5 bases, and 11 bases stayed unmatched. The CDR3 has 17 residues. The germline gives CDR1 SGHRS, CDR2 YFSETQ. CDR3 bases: TGCGCCAGCAGCGAGGCCAGGGGGCGCGTCAATAATTCACCCCTCCACTTT. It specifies CASSEARGRVNNSPLHF.

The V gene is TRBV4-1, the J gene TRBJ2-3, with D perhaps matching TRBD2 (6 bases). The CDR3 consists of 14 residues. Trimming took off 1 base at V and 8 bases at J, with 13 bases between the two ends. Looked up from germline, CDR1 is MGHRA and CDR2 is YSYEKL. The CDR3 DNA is TGCGCCAGCAGCCAAGTGCCGGGGGAGAGTACGCAGTATTTT. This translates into CASSQVPGESTQYF.

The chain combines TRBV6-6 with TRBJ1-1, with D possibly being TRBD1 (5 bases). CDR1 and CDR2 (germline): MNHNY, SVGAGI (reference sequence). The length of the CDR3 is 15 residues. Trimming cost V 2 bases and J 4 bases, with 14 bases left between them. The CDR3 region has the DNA TGTGCCAGCAGTTACCCGAGGGGAGGGATCACTGAAGCTTTCTTT. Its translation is CASSYPRGGITEAFF.

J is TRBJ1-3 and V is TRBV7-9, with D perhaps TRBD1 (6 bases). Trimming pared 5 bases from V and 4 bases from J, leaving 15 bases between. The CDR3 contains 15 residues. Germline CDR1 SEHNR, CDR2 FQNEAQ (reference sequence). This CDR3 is CASSHRTGRGNTIYF. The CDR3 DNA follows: TGTGCCAGCAGCCACCGCACAGGGAGAGGAAACACCATATATTTT.

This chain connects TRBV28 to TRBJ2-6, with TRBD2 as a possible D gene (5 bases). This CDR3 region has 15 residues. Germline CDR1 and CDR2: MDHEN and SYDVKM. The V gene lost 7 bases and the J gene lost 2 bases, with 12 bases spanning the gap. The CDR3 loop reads CASIPGRAGANVLTF. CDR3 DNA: TGTGCCAGCATCCCGGGAAGGGCTGGGGCCAACGTCCTGACTTTC.

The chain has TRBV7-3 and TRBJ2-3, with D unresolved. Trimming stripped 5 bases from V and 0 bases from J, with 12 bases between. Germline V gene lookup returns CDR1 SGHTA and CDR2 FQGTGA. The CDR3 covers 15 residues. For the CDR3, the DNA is TGTGCCAGCAGCCCTCGTGGCATTAGCACAGATACGCAGTATTTT. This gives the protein CASSPRGISTDTQYF.

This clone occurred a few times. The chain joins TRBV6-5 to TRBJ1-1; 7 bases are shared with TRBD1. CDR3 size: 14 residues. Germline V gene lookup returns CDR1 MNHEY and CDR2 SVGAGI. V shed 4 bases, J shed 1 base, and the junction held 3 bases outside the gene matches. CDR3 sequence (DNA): TGTGCCAGCAGTTCACAGGGGCCGAACACTGAAGCTTTCTTT. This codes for CASSSQGPNTEAFF.

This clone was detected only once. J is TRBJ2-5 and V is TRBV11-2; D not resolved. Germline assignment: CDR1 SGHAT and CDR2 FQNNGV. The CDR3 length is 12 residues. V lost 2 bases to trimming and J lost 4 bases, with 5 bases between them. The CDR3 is CASSLSGETQYF. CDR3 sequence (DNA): TGTGCCAGCAGCTTATCCGGAGAGACCCAGTACTTC.

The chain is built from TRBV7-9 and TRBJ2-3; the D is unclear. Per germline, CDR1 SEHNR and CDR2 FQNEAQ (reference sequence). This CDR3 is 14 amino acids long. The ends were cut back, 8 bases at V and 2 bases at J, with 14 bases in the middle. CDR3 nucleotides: TGTGCCAGCGGCCCGCCCAGTTACACAGATACGCAGTATTTT. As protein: CASGPPSYTDTQYF.

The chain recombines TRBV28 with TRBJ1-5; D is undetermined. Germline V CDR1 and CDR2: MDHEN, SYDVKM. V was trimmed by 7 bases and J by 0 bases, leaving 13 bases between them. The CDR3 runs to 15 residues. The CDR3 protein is CASTAHSYSNQPQHF. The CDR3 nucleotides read TGTGCCAGCACCGCCCACAGCTATAGCAATCAGCCCCAGCATTTT.